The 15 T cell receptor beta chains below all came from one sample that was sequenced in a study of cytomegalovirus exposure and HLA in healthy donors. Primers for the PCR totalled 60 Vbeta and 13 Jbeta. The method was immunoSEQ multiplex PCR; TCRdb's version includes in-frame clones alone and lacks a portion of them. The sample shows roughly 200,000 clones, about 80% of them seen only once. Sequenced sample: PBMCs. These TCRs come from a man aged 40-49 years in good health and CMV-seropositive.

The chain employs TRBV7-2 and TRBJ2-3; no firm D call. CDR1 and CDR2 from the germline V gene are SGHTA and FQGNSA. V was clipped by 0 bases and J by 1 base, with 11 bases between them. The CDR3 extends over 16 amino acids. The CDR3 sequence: CASSLAYRSRTDTQYF. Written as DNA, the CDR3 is TGTGCCAGCAGCTTAGCGTATCGTAGCCGCACAGATACGCAGTATTTT.

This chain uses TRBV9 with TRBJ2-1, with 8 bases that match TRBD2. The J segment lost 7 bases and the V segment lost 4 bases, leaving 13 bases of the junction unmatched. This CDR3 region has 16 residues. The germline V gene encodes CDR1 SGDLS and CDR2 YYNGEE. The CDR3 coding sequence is TGTGCCAGCAGCACCCGAGCGGGAGAGAGGTTTAATGAGCAGTTCTTC. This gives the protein CASSTRAGERFNEQFF.

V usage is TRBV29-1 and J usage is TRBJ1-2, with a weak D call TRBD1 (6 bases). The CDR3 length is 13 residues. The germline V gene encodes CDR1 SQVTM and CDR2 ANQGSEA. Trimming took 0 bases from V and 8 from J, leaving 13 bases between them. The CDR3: CSVEDRDKGGYTF. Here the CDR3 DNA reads TGCAGCGTTGAAGACCGGGACAAAGGGGGCTACACCTTC.

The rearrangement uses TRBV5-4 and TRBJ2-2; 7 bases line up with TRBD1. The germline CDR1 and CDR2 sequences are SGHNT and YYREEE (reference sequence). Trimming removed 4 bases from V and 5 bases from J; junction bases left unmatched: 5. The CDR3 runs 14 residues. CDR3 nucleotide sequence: TGTGCCAGCAGCCACAGGGGTAGGACCGGGGAGCTGTTTTTT. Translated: CASSHRGRTGELFF.

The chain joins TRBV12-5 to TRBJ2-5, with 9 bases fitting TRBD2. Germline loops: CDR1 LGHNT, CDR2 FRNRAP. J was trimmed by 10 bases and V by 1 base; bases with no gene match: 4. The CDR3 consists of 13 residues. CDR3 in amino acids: CASGLGTSADQYF. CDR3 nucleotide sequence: TGTGCTAGTGGTTTGGGGACTAGCGCCGACCAGTACTTC.

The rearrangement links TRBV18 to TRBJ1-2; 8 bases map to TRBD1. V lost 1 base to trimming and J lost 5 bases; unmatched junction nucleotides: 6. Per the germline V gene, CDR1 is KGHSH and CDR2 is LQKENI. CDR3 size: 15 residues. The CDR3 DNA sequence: TGTGCCAGCTCACCACGACCGACAGGGGATTATGGCTACACCTTC. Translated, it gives CASSPRPTGDYGYTF.

The CDR3 sequence is CASSLSAGVANVLTF. The DNA for the CDR3 is TGTGCCAGCAGCTTGTCGGCGGGTGTTGCCAACGTCCTGACTTTC. The rearrangement uses TRBV5-4 and TRBJ2-6; D perhaps matches TRBD2 (5 bases). The CDR3 length is 15 residues. V was shortened by 1 base and J by 7 bases, with 12 bases between the two germline ends. The germline CDR1 and CDR2 sequences are SGHNT and YYREEE (reference sequence). The entire variable domain, with the rest obtained from reference TRBV5-4 and TRBJ2-6, is as follows: ETGVTQSPTHLIKTRGQQVTLRCSSQSGHNTVSWYQQALGQGPQFIFQYYREEENGRGNFPPRFSGLQFPNYSSELNVNALELDDSALYLCASSLSAGVANVLTFGAGSRLTVL.

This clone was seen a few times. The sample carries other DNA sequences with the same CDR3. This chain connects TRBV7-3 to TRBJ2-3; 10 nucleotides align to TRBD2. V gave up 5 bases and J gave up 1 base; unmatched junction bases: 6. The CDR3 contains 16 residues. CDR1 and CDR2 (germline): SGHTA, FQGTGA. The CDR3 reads CASSGTGTSGTDTQYF. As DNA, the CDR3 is TGTGCCAGCAGCGGAACCGGGACTAGCGGCACAGATACGCAGTATTTT.

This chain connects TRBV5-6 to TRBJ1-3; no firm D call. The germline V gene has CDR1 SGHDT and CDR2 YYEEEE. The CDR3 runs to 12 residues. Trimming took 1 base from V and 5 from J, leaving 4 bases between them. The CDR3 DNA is TGTGCCAGCAGCTTGCAGAGAAACACCATATATTTT. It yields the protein CASSLQRNTIYF. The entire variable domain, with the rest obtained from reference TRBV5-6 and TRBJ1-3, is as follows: DAGVTQSPTHLIKTRGQQVTLRCSPKSGHDTVSWYQQALGQGPQFIFQYYEEEERQRGNFPDRFSGHQFPNYSSELNVNALLLGDSALYLCASSLQRNTIYFGEGSWLTVV.

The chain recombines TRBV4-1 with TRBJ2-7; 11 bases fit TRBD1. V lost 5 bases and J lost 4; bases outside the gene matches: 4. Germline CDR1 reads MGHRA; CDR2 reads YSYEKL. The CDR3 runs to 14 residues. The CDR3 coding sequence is TGCGCCAGCAGCTCCGGGACAGGGGGTTACGAGCAGTACTTC. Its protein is CASSSGTGGYEQYF.

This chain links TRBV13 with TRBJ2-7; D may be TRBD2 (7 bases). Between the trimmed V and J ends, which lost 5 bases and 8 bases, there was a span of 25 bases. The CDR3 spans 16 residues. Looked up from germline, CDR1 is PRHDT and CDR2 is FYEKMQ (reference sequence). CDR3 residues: CASSLRTISGGGQQYF. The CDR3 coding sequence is TGTGCCAGCAGCCTTCGGACTATTTCGGGGGGCGGGCAGCAGTACTTC.

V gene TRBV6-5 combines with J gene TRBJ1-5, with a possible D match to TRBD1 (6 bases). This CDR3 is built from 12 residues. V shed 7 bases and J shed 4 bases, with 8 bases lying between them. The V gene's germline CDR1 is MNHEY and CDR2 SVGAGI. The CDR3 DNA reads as TGTGCCAGCAACAGGGAAAATCAGCCCCAGCATTTT. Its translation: CASNRENQPQHF.

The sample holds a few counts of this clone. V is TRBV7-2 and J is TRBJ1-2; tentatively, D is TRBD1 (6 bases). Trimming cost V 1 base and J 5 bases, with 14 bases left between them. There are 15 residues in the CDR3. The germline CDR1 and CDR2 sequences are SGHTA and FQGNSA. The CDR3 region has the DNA TGTGCCAGCAGCTTAGGAGCCGGGGACATGTATGGCTACACCTTC. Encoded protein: CASSLGAGDMYGYTF.

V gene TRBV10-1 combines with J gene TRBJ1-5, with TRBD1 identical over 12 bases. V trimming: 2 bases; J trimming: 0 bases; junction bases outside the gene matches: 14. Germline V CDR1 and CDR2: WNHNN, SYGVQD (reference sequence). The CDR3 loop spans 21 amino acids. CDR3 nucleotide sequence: TGCGCCAGCAGTGAGGAACTATGGGGACAGGGGGCGACCAATAGCAATCAGCCCCAGCATTTT. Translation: CASSEELWGQGATNSNQPQHF.

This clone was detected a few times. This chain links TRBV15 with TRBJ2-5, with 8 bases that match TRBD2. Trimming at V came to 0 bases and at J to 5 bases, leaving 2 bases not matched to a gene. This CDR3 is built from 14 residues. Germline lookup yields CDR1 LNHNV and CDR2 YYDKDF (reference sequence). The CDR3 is CATSRDRGGETQYF. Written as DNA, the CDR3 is TGTGCCACCAGCAGAGATCGCGGGGGGGAGACCCAGTACTTC.